This T cell receptor (beta chain) was found in a study of Ad26.COV2.S vaccination and SARS-CoV-2 variants. Study details: Participants got Ad26.COV2.S intramuscularly, once or twice 56 days apart. Regarding the study as a whole: Once vaccination had occurred, spike-specific CD8+ and CD4+ T cell responses reportedly showed substantial breadth. From the TCR breadth and depth analyses, total T cell responses may have been underestimated. Researchers reported similar non-spike TCR breadth in vaccine and placebo recipients.

Specified treatment: roughly 20 received Ad26.COV2.S at low or high dose, single or two shots; a few received placebo; per-sample allocation not given. Collection of samples fell on day 63 after the first vaccine or placebo injection. Points on this clone: Its antigen is undetermined.

TCRdb's copy holds only in-frame clones and misses some; the assay was immunoSEQ multiplex PCR. In the table there are 400,000 to 450,000 clones, 80% to 95% of which are singletons. V lost 2 bases to trimming and J lost 0 bases, with 11 bases between them. This CDR3 region has 16 residues. The germline CDR1 and CDR2 sequences are SEHNR and FQNEAQ (reference sequence). The sequencing used peripheral blood, collected in a trial of Ad26.COV2.S vaccine versus placebo. This TCR was recovered from a person aged 18 to 65 who received the Ad26.COV2.S COVID-19 vaccine or a placebo. The rearrangement joins TRBV7-9 to TRBJ2-1, with D possibly being TRBD1 or TRBD2 (5 bases each). CDR3 sequence (DNA): TGTGCCAGCAGCTTACCGGGGCCGGTCTCCTACAATGAGCAGTTCTTC. Its protein is CASSLPGPVSYNEQFF.